This note documents a single T cell receptor beta chain sequence. The antigen is undetermined. Separate from the approximately 700-subject first cohort was the approximately 110-subject validation cohort, to which the donors belonged. This sample was taken from a study of cytomegalovirus exposure and HLA in healthy donors. Overall study results and limits: A subsequent analysis found that TCR clusters from the first cohort also tended to co-occur in the 120 or so validation repertoires, with roughly 95% of cluster scores above 0. Rarity characterized most TCR sequences, yet some public TCRs appeared in many donors. The study put some 150 TCR beta chains on its list as cytomegalovirus-associated.

Measured with immunoSEQ multiplex PCR; TCRdb has only the in-frame clones, and not every one. The sample includes 150,000 to 250,000 clones, roughly 77% seen only once; the top ten take around 1.2%. The clonotype comes from a woman in her twenties or thirties in good health and CMV-seronegative. Sequencing input: PBMCs.

CDR3 sequence reads: CASSPGPGYTF. The CDR3, as DNA: TGTGCCAGCAGTCCAGGGCCTGGCTACACCTTC. The rearrangement links TRBV2 to TRBJ1-2; tentatively, D is TRBD1 (5 bases). V was clipped by 5 bases and J by 7 bases, with 8 bases between them. Germline V gene data show CDR1 as SNHLY and CDR2 as FYNNEI. The CDR3 consists of 11 residues.